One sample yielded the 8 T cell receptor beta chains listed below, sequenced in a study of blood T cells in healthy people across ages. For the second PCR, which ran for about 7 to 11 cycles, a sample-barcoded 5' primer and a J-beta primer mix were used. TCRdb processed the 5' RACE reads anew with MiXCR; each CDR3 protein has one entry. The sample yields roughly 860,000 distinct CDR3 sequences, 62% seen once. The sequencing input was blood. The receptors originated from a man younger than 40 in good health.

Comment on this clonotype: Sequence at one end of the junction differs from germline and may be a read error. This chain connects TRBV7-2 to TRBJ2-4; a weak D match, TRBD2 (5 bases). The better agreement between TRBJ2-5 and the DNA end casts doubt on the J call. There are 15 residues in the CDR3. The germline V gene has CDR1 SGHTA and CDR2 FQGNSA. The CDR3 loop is CVSSLTAVPEETQYF. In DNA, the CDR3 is TGTGTCAGCAGCTTAACAGCGGTCCCTGAAGAGACCCAGTACTTC.

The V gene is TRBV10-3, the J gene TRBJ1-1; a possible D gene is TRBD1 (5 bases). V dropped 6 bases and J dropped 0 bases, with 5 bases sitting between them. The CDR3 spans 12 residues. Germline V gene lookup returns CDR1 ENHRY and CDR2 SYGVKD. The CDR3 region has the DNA TGTGCCATCAGGGACATGAACACTGAAGCTTTCTTT. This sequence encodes CAIRDMNTEAFF.

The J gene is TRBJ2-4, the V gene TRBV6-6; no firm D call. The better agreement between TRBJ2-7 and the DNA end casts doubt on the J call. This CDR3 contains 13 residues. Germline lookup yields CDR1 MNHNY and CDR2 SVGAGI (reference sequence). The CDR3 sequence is CASRWADYYEQYF. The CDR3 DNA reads TGTGCCAGCAGGTGGGCAGATTACTACGAGCAGTACTTC.

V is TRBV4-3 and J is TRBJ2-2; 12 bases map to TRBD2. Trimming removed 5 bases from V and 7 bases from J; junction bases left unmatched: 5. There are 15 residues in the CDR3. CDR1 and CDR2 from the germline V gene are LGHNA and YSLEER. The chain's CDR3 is CASSWTSGDGGELFF. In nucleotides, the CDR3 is TGCGCCAGCAGCTGGACTAGCGGGGATGGCGGGGAGCTGTTTTTT.

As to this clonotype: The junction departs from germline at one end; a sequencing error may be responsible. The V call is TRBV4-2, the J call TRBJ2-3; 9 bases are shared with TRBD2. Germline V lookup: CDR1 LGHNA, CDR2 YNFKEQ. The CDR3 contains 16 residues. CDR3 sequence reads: CTSSQEAGGPTDTQYF. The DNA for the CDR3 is TGTACCAGCAGCCAAGAAGCGGGGGGTCCCACAGATACGCAGTATTTT.

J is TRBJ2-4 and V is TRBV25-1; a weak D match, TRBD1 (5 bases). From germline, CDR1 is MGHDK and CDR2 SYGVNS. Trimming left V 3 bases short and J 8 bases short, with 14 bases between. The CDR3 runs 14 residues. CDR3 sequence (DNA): TGTGCCAGCAGTGACAGGACATCGGCGGACATTCAGTACTTC. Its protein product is CASSDRTSADIQYF.

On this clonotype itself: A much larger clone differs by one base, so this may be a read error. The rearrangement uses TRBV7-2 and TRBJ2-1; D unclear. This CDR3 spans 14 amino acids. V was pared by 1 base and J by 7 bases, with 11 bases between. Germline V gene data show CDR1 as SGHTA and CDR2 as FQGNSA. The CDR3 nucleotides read TGTACCAGCAGCTTAGGAGCGCAGGCGAATGAGCAGTTCTTC. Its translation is CTSSLGAQANEQFF.

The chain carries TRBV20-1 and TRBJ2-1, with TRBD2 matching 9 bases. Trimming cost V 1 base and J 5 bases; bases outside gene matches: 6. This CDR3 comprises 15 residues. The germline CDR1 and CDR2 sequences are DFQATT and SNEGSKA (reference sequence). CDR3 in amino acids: CSARVAGDPNNEQFF. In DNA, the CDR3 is TGCAGTGCTAGAGTAGCGGGGGACCCCAACAATGAGCAGTTCTTC.